One sample yielded the 4 T cell receptor beta chains listed below, sequenced in a study of OX40 agonist ivuxolimab in advanced cancers. TCRdb's copy holds only in-frame clones and misses some; the assay was immunoSEQ multiplex PCR. In the table there are under 35,000 clones, about 89% of which are singletons. The specimen was CD4+ or CD8+ T cells sorted from blood, collected in a trial of the OX40 agonist ivuxolimab. These receptors all stem from an adult with an advanced solid tumor such as melanoma, head and neck, liver or kidney cancer.

The chain employs TRBV28 and TRBJ2-7; 7 bases are shared with TRBD2. The CDR3 spans 12 residues. Germline CDR1 reads MDHEN; CDR2 reads SYDVKM. Unmatched junction bases numbered 4, after V lost 7 bases and J lost 4 bases. The CDR3 DNA sequence: TGTGCCAGCACTAGCGGAATTTACGAGCAGTACTTC. Translation gives CASTSGIYEQYF.

The V and J genes are TRBV6-5 and TRBJ2-2, with TRBD1 matching over 8 bases. Germline loops: CDR1 MNHEY, CDR2 SVGAGI. This CDR3 spans 14 amino acids. V lost 8 bases and J lost 7; bases outside the gene matches: 9. The CDR3 loop is CASSWTGMGGELFF. DNA for the CDR3: TGTGCCAGCTCCTGGACAGGGATGGGCGGGGAGCTGTTTTTT.

V and J are TRBV10-3 and TRBJ1-5; D is unresolved. The CDR3 is 14 residues long. Between the trimmed V and J ends, which lost 3 bases and 3 bases, there was a span of 9 bases. Germline assignment: CDR1 ENHRY and CDR2 SYGVKD. The CDR3 coding sequence is TGTGCCATCAGTGATGACATCTCCAATCAGCCCCAGCATTTT. Its protein is CAISDDISNQPQHF.

This chain connects TRBV6-4 to TRBJ2-3; D call uncertain. CDR1 is MRHNA, CDR2 SNTAGT, per germline. V was pared by 0 bases and J by 3 bases, with 10 bases between. This CDR3 has 15 residues. The CDR3: CASSDSGFLTDTQYF. The CDR3, as DNA: TGTGCCAGCAGTGACTCCGGGTTTCTAACAGATACGCAGTATTTT.